The clone carrying this T cell receptor (beta chain) was counted many times. Antigen specificity is unknown. The CDR3 has 15 residues. Germline CDR1 and CDR2: MNHEY and SMNVEV (reference sequence). Trimming removed 7 bases at V and 7 bases at J, with 23 bases between. The data derive from a study of T cells in Graves' hyperthyroidism and ophthalmopathy. Study conclusions and caveats: Peripheral blood also featured most of the thyroid clonotypes expanded above 0.001. Ophthalmopathy was model-predicted a median around seven months pre-onset.

Those with hyperthyroidism were 18 to 65 years old, newly diagnosed, and ill for under 2 months. In making diagnoses, clinical symptoms, serum thyroxine and TRAb, thyroid ultrasound and orbital computed tomography were all used. The investigators amplified TCR beta CDR3 regions from RNA transcripts. TCR CDR3 regions were first amplified by RT-PCR with HTBI primers. TCRdb analysed the multiplex PCR reads with MiXCR anew, one entry per CDR3 protein. Of some 250,000 distinct CDR3 sequences in the sample, 13% to 15% were seen once. This sequence originates from a woman aged 45-65 years with Graves' hyperthyroidism that later progressed to Graves' ophthalmopathy. Sequences were obtained from blood. The chain joins TRBV27 to TRBJ2-7; no clear D. CDR3 nucleotide sequence: TGTGCCAGCACCCCCCGTCCCCGTTCCCTTGAGGAGCAGTACTTC. As protein: CASTPRPRSLEEQYF.